This T cell receptor beta chain was recovered during a study of blood T cell repertoires in COVID-19. About the research overall: Sites in the United States, Italy and Spain provided acute and convalescent COVID-19 samples. PBMCs, B-cell-depleted T cells, or T cells provided the cDNA or gDNA that made up the material.

As originally analysed: Nucleated cell number was recorded as an estimate derived from reference gene primer amplification. The protocol was immunoSEQ multiplex PCR, while the TCRdb copy is restricted to in-frame clones and leaves out a portion. V and J calls and clone size are those listed in that table; D and trimming were worked out from the DNA. In the table there are 26,000 or so clones, approximately 70% of which are singletons. The ends lost 4 bases at V and 5 bases at J; junction bases unmatched: 7. Per germline, CDR1 SGHDN and CDR2 FVKESK. This CDR3 has 14 residues. This clonotype originated in a man between 60 and 75 years old with active or convalescent COVID-19. Sequencing was carried out using peripheral blood. The chain joins TRBV14 to TRBJ1-1; TRBD1 aligns across 7 bases. CDR3 coding DNA: TGTGCCAGCAGCCGTTACAGGGGTGAGACTGAAGCTTTCTTT. Translated: CASSRYRGETEAFF.